The clone carrying this T cell receptor (beta chain) has only a few counts. The sample is drawn from a study of cytomegalovirus exposure and HLA in healthy donors. The study ran its PCR with 60 Vbeta and 13 Jbeta primers. Libraries were prepared by immunoSEQ multiplex PCR; TCRdb keeps only in-frame clonotypes and omits some of them. Of some 120,000 clones in the sample, 74% were seen once. Per the germline V gene, CDR1 is SGDLS and CDR2 is YYNGEE. The length of the CDR3 is 15 residues. V lost 7 bases to trimming and J lost 2 bases, with 15 bases between them. The chain carries TRBV9 and TRBJ2-2, with D possibly TRBD2 on 7 matching bases. Sequenced input: PBMCs. This clonotype was obtained from a woman in her fifties or sixties in good health and CMV-seropositive. The CDR3 bases are TGTGCCAGCGCAGGTTCGGGGGGCAACACCGGGGAGCTGTTTTTT. Protein: CASAGSGGNTGELFF. The variable domain in full, completed from reference TRBV9 and TRBJ2-2, reads DSGVTQTPKHLITATGQRVTLRCSPRSGDLSVYWYQQSLDQGLQFLIQYYNGEERAKGNILERFSAQQFPDLHSELNLSSLELGDSALYFCASAGSGGNTGELFFGEGSRLTVL.